This TCR beta chain is drawn from a study of identical twins. Study conclusions and caveats: Partial confounding of zero-insertion analyses by invariant MAIT and iNKT cells was possible.

With regard to this clonotype: As yet, its antigen is unknown.

Template switching (which added a universal primer site) was used, and cDNA carried unique molecular identifiers. TCRdb re-derived calls from the 5' RACE reads in MiXCR, one entry per CDR3 protein. The sample lists more than 1.5 million distinct CDR3 sequences; about 32% were seen once. Germline-derived CDR1 and CDR2 are SGHRS and YFSETQ. The V and J ends lost 4 bases and 4 bases, in that order; junction bases with no gene match: 8. The CDR3 length is 15 residues. This chain joins TRBV5-1 and TRBJ2-5, with 9 bases matching TRBD2. The sequence derives from a newborn girl in good health. The specimen was cord blood. The CDR3 reads CASSASSGILETQYF. In DNA, the CDR3 is TGCGCCAGCAGCGCTTCTAGCGGGATATTAGAGACCCAGTACTTC.